The 26 T cell receptor beta chains listed next were all sequenced from one sample in a study of blood T cell repertoires in COVID-19. Assay used: immunoSEQ multiplex PCR; TCRdb lists only in-frame clones, some missing. Found here are tens of thousands of clones, around 85% of them singletons; the top ten hold roughly an eighth. Sequenced: peripheral blood. Every receptor here comes from a human donor in a cohort sampled during active COVID-19.

The chain couples TRBV28 to TRBJ2-4; D is uncertain. Germline V lookup: CDR1 MDHEN, CDR2 SYDVKM. The CDR3 contains 16 residues. The ends were cut back, 0 bases at V and 0 bases at J, with 9 bases in the middle. The CDR3 protein is CASSLWGSQAKNIQYF. The CDR3 nucleotides read TGTGCCAGCAGTTTATGGGGCAGCCAAGCCAAAAACATTCAGTACTTC.

The CDR3 DNA sequence: TGTGCCACCAGTGCTGCTGCGGGGGCGGGAGAGACCCAGTACTTC. Its translation is CATSAAAGAGETQYF. The rearrangement joins TRBV24-1 to TRBJ2-5; the D gene is possibly TRBD2 (7 bases). The CDR3 length is 15 residues. Germline-derived CDR1 and CDR2 are KGHDR and SFDVKD. V was shortened by 5 bases and J by 4 bases, with 16 bases between the two germline ends.

The gene calls are TRBV6-6 and TRBJ2-1, with 8 positions matching TRBD1. Germline trimming cut 4 bases from V and 5 bases from J; bases unmatched to any gene: 4. CDR1 MNHNY and CDR2 SVGAGI come from the germline V gene (reference sequence). This CDR3 region has 14 residues. For the CDR3, the DNA is TGTGCCAGCAGTTCAAGACAGGGGAACAATGAGCAGTTCTTC. The encoded protein is CASSSRQGNNEQFF.

This chain connects TRBV5-1 to TRBJ2-5, with TRBD2 as a possible D gene (5 bases). Trimming left V 5 bases short and J 3 bases short, with 11 bases between. The CDR3 is made up of 13 amino acids. Per germline, CDR1 SGHRS and CDR2 YFSETQ. CDR3 nucleotide sequence: TGCGCCAGCAGTAACCTCGGGGAAGAGACCCAGTACTTC. Translating it yields CASSNLGEETQYF.

By frequency in the sample, this clone is medium-sized. The chain has TRBV5-1 and TRBJ2-1; 8 bases fit TRBD1. The germline V gene encodes CDR1 SGHRS and CDR2 YFSETQ. The V segment lost 4 bases and the J segment 5 bases; nucleotides outside the gene matches: 8. The CDR3 consists of 15 residues. The CDR3 loop is CASSPGTGRDNEQFF. CDR3 nucleotides: TGCGCCAGCAGCCCTGGGACAGGAAGGGACAATGAGCAGTTCTTC. Complete variable domain (other parts from reference TRBV5-1 and TRBJ2-1): KAGVTQTPRYLIKTRGQQVTLSCSPISGHRSVSWYQQTPGQGLQFLFEYFSETQRNKGNFPGRFSGRQFSNSRSEMNVSTLELGDSALYLCASSPGTGRDNEQFFGPGTRLTVL.

The V call is TRBV4-3, the J call TRBJ2-3; 8 bases line up with TRBD1. Per the germline V gene, CDR1 is LGHNA and CDR2 is YSLEER. The V gene end was trimmed by 3 bases and the J gene end by 3 bases; junction bases not matched to a gene: 8. The CDR3 length is 16 residues. In nucleotides, the CDR3 is TGCGCCAGCAGCCAGGGAGGACAGGGTCAGACAGATACGCAGTATTTT. This sequence encodes CASSQGGQGQTDTQYF.

In this sample, this clone turned up a few times. The chain employs TRBV10-3 and TRBJ2-3; 9 bases map to TRBD1. CDR1 and CDR2 from the germline V gene are ENHRY and SYGVKD. This CDR3 is 14 amino acids long. V lost 9 bases, J lost 4 bases, and 8 bases stayed unmatched. CDR3 DNA: TGTGCCATTAACAAGGACAGGGGCGCAGATACGCAGTATTTT. Translating it yields CAINKDRGADTQYF.

The J gene is TRBJ1-5, the V gene TRBV4-2; D not resolved. The CDR3 contains 14 residues. Per the germline V gene, CDR1 is LGHNA and CDR2 is YNFKEQ. Between the trimmed V and J ends, which lost 4 bases and 4 bases, there was a span of 11 bases. CDR3 amino acids: CASSLSGPNQPQHF. The CDR3 DNA is TGTGCCAGCAGCCTGAGTGGGCCTAATCAGCCCCAGCATTTT.

The chain joins TRBV30 to TRBJ1-3, with a tentative D call TRBD1 (5 bases). Trimming shortened V by 3 bases and J by 0 bases, and 9 bases separated the two germline ends. Germline V lookup: CDR1 GTSNPN, CDR2 SVGIG (reference sequence). There are 14 residues in the CDR3. CDR3 loop: CAWRVGASGNTIYF. DNA for the CDR3: TGTGCCTGGAGGGTAGGGGCCTCTGGAAACACCATATATTTT.

The chain recombines TRBV6-5 with TRBJ1-4; 8 bases agree with TRBD1. With 6 bases clipped from V and 2 bases from J, the junction kept 5 bases outside the gene matches. Germline V CDR1 and CDR2: MNHEY, SVGAGI. The CDR3 sequence is 15 residues long. Written as DNA, the CDR3 is TGTGCCAGCAGCATATCAGGGGGCACTAATGAAAAACTGTTTTTT. Translating gives CASSISGGTNEKLFF.

The chain joins TRBV14 to TRBJ2-5, with 9 bases that match TRBD1. There are 15 residues in the CDR3. Germline loops: CDR1 SGHDN, CDR2 FVKESK. V lost 3 bases to trimming and J lost 5 bases; unmatched junction nucleotides: 7. CDR3 amino acids: CASSHSRQGDETQYF. CDR3 bases: TGTGCCAGCAGCCATTCGCGACAGGGGGACGAGACCCAGTACTTC.

The chain carries TRBV9 and TRBJ2-3, with TRBD2 as a possible D gene (5 bases). In germline, CDR1 is SGDLS, CDR2 YYNGEE. V lost 6 bases and J 4 bases, leaving 18 bases between the germline ends. The length of the CDR3 is 15 residues. CDR3 loop: CASKPPREVADTQYF. Written as DNA, the CDR3 is TGTGCCAGCAAACCCCCTCGGGAAGTCGCAGATACGCAGTATTTT.

This clone was observed a few times. This chain links TRBV7-9 with TRBJ2-7; maybe TRBD2 (6 bases). The CDR3 runs 13 residues. Trimming shortened V by 5 bases and J by 5 bases, and 13 bases separated the two germline ends. Germline CDR1 and CDR2: SEHNR and FQNEAQ (reference sequence). DNA of the CDR3: TGTGCCAGCAGCCCTACGGTAGCGGACGAGCAGTACTTC. Its translation is CASSPTVADEQYF.

V gene TRBV7-9 combines with J gene TRBJ2-7, with TRBD1 matching 9 bases. In germline, CDR1 is SEHNR, CDR2 FQNEAQ (reference sequence). V shed 4 bases, J shed 4 bases, and the junction held 11 bases outside the gene matches. This CDR3 contains 16 residues. The CDR3 here is CASSSYSRDRVYEQYF. The CDR3 DNA reads TGTGCCAGCAGCTCTTACTCCCGGGACAGGGTTTACGAGCAGTACTTC.

This clone was seen only once. V usage is TRBV18 and J usage is TRBJ1-1; 8 bases map to TRBD1. V trimming: 3 bases; J trimming: 0 bases; junction bases outside the gene matches: 3. CDR3 length: 15 amino acids. Per the germline V gene, CDR1 is KGHSH and CDR2 is LQKENI. CDR3 DNA sequence: TGTGCCAGCTCACCTGGACAGGGAATGAACACTGAAGCTTTCTTT. Amino acid sequence: CASSPGQGMNTEAFF.

The CDR3 region has the DNA TGTGCCAGCAGCCAAGCCGGGTATGAGCAGTTCTTC. Translation gives CASSQAGYEQFF. This rearrangement joins TRBV14 to TRBJ2-1; D remains ambiguous. The CDR3 contains 12 residues. Germline values: CDR1 SGHDN, CDR2 FVKESK. V was trimmed by 1 base and J by 8 bases, leaving 6 bases between them.

CDR3 sequence (DNA): TGCAGCGTCGGGACAGGGGGCAATCAGCCCCAGCATTTT. Its protein is CSVGTGGNQPQHF. The chain is built from TRBV29-1 and TRBJ1-5, with 10 bases that match TRBD1. The J segment lost 2 bases and the V segment lost 6 bases, leaving 1 base of the junction unmatched. The CDR3 runs to 13 residues. Germline V CDR1 and CDR2: SQVTM, ANQGSEA. The complete variable domain, with remaining parts taken from reference TRBV29-1 and TRBJ1-5, reads SAVISQKPSRDICQRGTSLTIQCQVDSQVTMMFWYRQQPGQSLTLIATANQGSEATYESGFVIDKFPISRPNLTFSTLTVSNMSPEDSSIYLCSVGTGGNQPQHFGDGTRLSIL.

The chain joins TRBV4-2 to TRBJ2-3, with D possibly being TRBD2 (6 bases). CDR3 length equals 13 residues. V was pared by 0 bases and J by 10 bases, with 11 bases between. Germline CDR1 reads LGHNA; CDR2 reads YNFKEQ. As DNA, the CDR3 is TGTGCCAGCAGCCAAGACAGACTAGTAGCGCAGTATTTT. It codes for CASSQDRLVAQYF.

CDR3 sequence (DNA): TGTGCCAGTAGTATCCGGGACACAGCCTACGAGCAGTACTTC. It encodes CASSIRDTAYEQYF. V usage is TRBV19 and J usage is TRBJ2-7; D possibly corresponds to TRBD1 (6 bases). The CDR3 is 14 amino acids. CDR1 LNHDA and CDR2 SQIVND come from the germline V gene (reference sequence). V lost 3 bases and J 2 bases, leaving 11 bases between the germline ends.

The rearrangement joins TRBV14 to TRBJ2-3; TRBD2 matches at 7 bases. CDR1 and CDR2 (germline): SGHDN, FVKESK. The CDR3 is 15 amino acids. The J segment lost 4 bases and the V segment lost 0 bases, leaving 4 bases of the junction unmatched. CDR3 coding DNA: TGTGCCAGCAGCCAAGATAAAGGACTAGCAGATACGCAGTATTTT. Translated: CASSQDKGLADTQYF.

CDR3 nucleotides: TGTGCCAGCAGTCGGGGGGTTGGAGAGACCCAGTACTTC. Translating gives CASSRGVGETQYF. J is TRBJ2-5 and V is TRBV6-5; 7 bases map to TRBD2. The germline V gene has CDR1 MNHEY and CDR2 SVGAGI. CDR3 length: 13 residues. Trimming took 5 bases from V and 4 from J; bases not matched to a gene: 4.

In nucleotides, the CDR3 is TGTGCCAGCAGCTTAACTGGCGGGAGGCCCTCCTACTACGAGCAGTACTTC. This translates into CASSLTGGRPSYYEQYF. J is TRBJ2-7 and V is TRBV11-3, with 8 bases that match TRBD2. The CDR3 has 17 amino acids. V was clipped by 2 bases and J by 3 bases; unmatched bases: 12. Per the germline V gene, CDR1 is SGHNT and CDR2 is YENEEA.

This clone has ten or more counts. The gene calls are TRBV19 and TRBJ1-1, with a tentative D call TRBD1 (5 bases). The CDR3 has 15 amino acids. Looked up from germline, CDR1 is LNHDA and CDR2 is SQIVND (reference sequence). The ends were cut back, 2 bases at V and 0 bases at J, with 10 bases in the middle. For the CDR3, the DNA is TGTGCCAGTAGTATACTGGCAGGGATGAACACTGAAGCTTTCTTT. This gives the protein CASSILAGMNTEAFF.

V gene TRBV18 combines with J gene TRBJ2-1; 10 positions match TRBD1. Germline lookup yields CDR1 KGHSH and CDR2 LQKENI. The CDR3 spans 17 residues. V gave up 0 bases and J gave up 2 bases; unmatched junction bases: 4. The CDR3 protein is CASSPPRDRGPYNEQFF. The DNA of the CDR3 is TGTGCCAGCTCACCACCGAGGGACAGGGGCCCCTACAATGAGCAGTTCTTC.

V and J are TRBV7-9 and TRBJ2-2; D is possibly TRBD1 (7 bases). CDR3 size: 15 residues. Trimming pared 11 bases from V and 4 bases from J, leaving 20 bases between. Per the germline V gene, CDR1 is SEHNR and CDR2 is FQNEAQ (reference sequence). CDR3 DNA sequence: TGTGCCTGTTCGGCGGGACAGCGTGGCACCGGGGAGCTGTTTTTT. It translates to CACSAGQRGTGELFF.

The gene calls are TRBV5-6 and TRBJ1-2; TRBD1 agrees at 8 bases. CDR3 length: 14 residues. Germline V gene lookup returns CDR1 SGHDT and CDR2 YYEEEE. Unmatched junction bases numbered 2, after V lost 0 bases and J lost 4 bases. In nucleotides, the CDR3 is TGTGCCAGCAGCTTGGACAGGGGGGGCTATGGCTACACCTTC. Protein product: CASSLDRGGYGYTF. The full variable domain, rest sourced from reference TRBV5-6 and TRBJ1-2, is DAGVTQSPTHLIKTRGQQVTLRCSPKSGHDTVSWYQQALGQGPQFIFQYYEEEERQRGNFPDRFSGHQFPNYSSELNVNALLLGDSALYLCASSLDRGGYGYTFGSGTRLTVV.